The rows below give T cell receptor beta chains drawn from one sample of a study of T-cell memory formation after mild COVID-19. TCRdb fed the 5' RACE reads into MiXCR, producing one record per CDR3 protein. The table lists approximately 65,000 distinct CDR3 sequences, about a tenth of them singletons. The sequenced material came from PBMCs or a T cell subset sorted from them (not recorded which). Source of these receptors: a man in his late teens or twenties who had mild COVID-19 (a few samples of this study predate the infection). Cell type and time point are not known. CDR3s include the opening cysteine and the closing phenylalanine or tryptophan. D genes are given only for firm matches. Not all rows give a size; the values are once, few, many and, for expanded clones, a class.

d_gene	abundance	v_gene	j_gene	CDR3aa	CDR3nt
.	.	TRBV7-2	TRBJ2-1	CASTYGGGGYNEQFF	TGTGCCAGCACCTACGGAGGGGGCGGGTACAATGAGCAGTTCTTC
.	.	TRBV7-2	TRBJ2-1	CASTLHASDEQFF	TGTGCCAGCACCCTGCATGCTTCCGATGAGCAGTTCTTC
.	.	TRBV5-1	TRBJ1-6	CASSPYGRAPLHF	TGCGCCAGCAGCCCATACGGAAGGGCACCCCTCCACTTT
.	few	TRBV12-3/TRBV12-4	TRBJ2-7	CASSPGAILRYEQYF	TGTGCCAGCAGTCCCGGGGCTATCCTCCGCTACGAGCAGTACTTC
TRBD1	many	TRBV7-6	TRBJ1-5	CASSSTVTGDQPQHF	TGTGCCAGCAGCTCAACAGTTACAGGGGATCAGCCCCAGCATTTT
TRBD2	many	TRBV6-1	TRBJ2-3	CASSDYGGGASDTQYF	TGTGCCAGCAGTGACTATGGCGGGGGGGCCTCAGATACGCAGTATTTT
.	few	TRBV15	TRBJ2-1	CATSSFLEPYNEQFF	TGTGCCACCAGCAGCTTTCTGGAACCCTACAATGAGCAGTTCTTC
TRBD1	.	TRBV12-3/TRBV12-4	TRBJ1-2	CASCRDRVGYTF	TGTGCCAGCTGTCGGGACAGGGTTGGCTACACCTTC
.	.	TRBV7-9	TRBJ1-3	CASSLVGIPGNTIYF	TGTGCCAGCAGCTTAGTTGGGATCCCTGGAAACACCATATATTTT
.	.	TRBV7-9	TRBJ1-1	CASIQTGLGREAFF	TGTGCCAGCATCCAAACGGGGTTAGGCAGGGAAGCTTTCTTT
TRBD1	.	TRBV20-1	TRBJ2-7	CSTIPGQGIHYEQYF	TGCAGTACAATACCGGGACAGGGGATACACTACGAGCAGTACTTC
TRBD1	many	TRBV6-2/TRBV6-3	TRBJ2-1	CASSYGTGSYNEQFF	TGTGCCAGCAGTTACGGGACAGGGTCCTACAATGAGCAGTTCTTC
.	.	TRBV20-1	TRBJ1-2	CSAPRGPGLYGYTF	TGCAGTGCCCCTCGGGGACCTGGACTTTATGGCTACACCTTC
TRBD1	.	TRBV4-3	TRBJ2-3	CASSQVSGGADTQYF	TGCGCCAGCAGCCAAGTGTCAGGGGGCGCAGATACGCAGTATTTT
TRBD1	few	TRBV4-3	TRBJ1-4	CASSRVGTGDEKLFF	TGCGCCAGCAGCCGAGTAGGGACAGGAGATGAAAAACTGTTTTTT
TRBD1	.	TRBV6-6	TRBJ1-5	CASSYPGQRKNQPQHF	TGTGCCAGCAGTTACCCGGGACAGAGGAAAAATCAGCCCCAGCATTTT
.	many	TRBV7-2	TRBJ1-2	CASSHSNYGYTF	TGTGCCAGCAGCCATTCGAACTATGGCTACACCTTC
TRBD1	few	TRBV7-3	TRBJ1-2	CASSSSGGLGYGYTF	TGTGCCAGCAGCTCATCAGGGGGACTGGGGTATGGCTACACCTTC
TRBD1	.	TRBV7-2	TRBJ1-2	CASSMTGGRYGYTF	TGTGCCAGCAGCATGACAGGGGGCCGCTATGGCTACACCTTC
TRBD1	few	TRBV7-8	TRBJ1-1	CASRRGQSNTEAFF	TGTGCCAGCAGACGGGGACAGTCTAACACTGAAGCTTTCTTT
.	.	TRBV12-3/TRBV12-4	TRBJ1-1	CASTMGGGPAFF	TGTGCCAGCACCATGGGGGGTGGTCCGGCTTTCTTT
.	few	TRBV28	TRBJ2-4	CASSETGFLAKNIQYF	TGTGCCAGCAGTGAGACAGGTTTCCTAGCCAAAAACATTCAGTACTTC
.	few	TRBV4-2	TRBJ2-5	CASSQDPGAGQETQYF	TGTGCCAGCAGCCAAGATCCGGGGGCAGGGCAAGAGACCCAGTACTTC
.	few	TRBV12-3/TRBV12-4	TRBJ2-2	CASSFLAQSTGELFF	TGTGCCAGCAGTTTTTTGGCGCAGTCCACCGGGGAGCTGTTTTTT
.	few	TRBV7-2	TRBJ1-1	CASSLNSMNTEAFF	TGTGCCAGCAGCTTAAACAGTATGAACACTGAAGCTTTCTTT
.	few	TRBV18	TRBJ1-2	CASSPIPMGFAVNYGYTF	TGTGCCAGCTCACCGATACCCATGGGATTTGCGGTTAACTATGGCTACACCTTC
.	few	TRBV4-2	TRBJ1-5	CASSQGDSDQPQHF	TGTGCCAGCAGCCAAGGGGATTCGGATCAGCCCCAGCATTTT
.	few	TRBV12-3/TRBV12-4	TRBJ2-7	CASGRGNYEQYF	TGTGCCAGCGGCAGGGGTAACTACGAGCAGTACTTC
.	.	TRBV20-1	TRBJ2-2	CSARERIAGELFF	TGCAGTGCTAGAGAGAGAATCGCCGGGGAGCTGTTTTTT
.	few	TRBV5-4	TRBJ2-6	CASSLGQASSGANVLTF	TGTGCCAGCAGCTTGGGACAGGCTAGCTCTGGGGCCAACGTCCTGACTTTC
.	.	TRBV11-2	TRBJ2-1	CASEESSYNEQFF	TGTGCCAGTGAGGAGAGCTCCTACAATGAGCAGTTCTTC
.	.	TRBV7-8	TRBJ2-7	CASSTMLSGTEQYF	TGTGCCAGCAGCACCATGCTCTCGGGAACCGAGCAGTACTTC
.	.	TRBV20-1	TRBJ2-7	CSAPRTGSSYEQYF	TGCAGTGCTCCCCGTACAGGGAGCTCCTACGAGCAGTACTTC
.	.	TRBV5-1	TRBJ2-2	CASRMGDNQATGELFF	TGCGCCAGCAGGATGGGGGACAACCAGGCCACCGGGGAGCTGTTTTTT
.	few	TRBV20-1	TRBJ1-1	CSARSRPGPWAFF	TGCAGTGCTAGATCCAGGCCGGGCCCCTGGGCTTTCTTT
.	once	TRBV18	TRBJ1-1	CASSRFRDVKNTEAFF	TGTGCCAGCTCCCGATTCAGGGACGTCAAGAACACTGAAGCTTTCTTT
TRBD2	few	TRBV3-1	TRBJ2-5	CASSRPGGGETQYF	TGTGCCAGCAGCCGACCGGGGGGAGGTGAGACCCAGTACTTC
TRBD1	.	TRBV5-5	TRBJ1-1	CASSSSGTGWTEAFF	TGTGCCAGCAGCTCCTCCGGGACAGGGTGGACTGAAGCTTTCTTT
.	many	TRBV28	TRBJ2-3	CASSTTGSQDTQYF	TGTGCCAGCAGTACAACAGGGAGTCAAGATACGCAGTATTTT
.	many	TRBV6-5	TRBJ2-7	CASSYQGSLYEQYF	TGTGCCAGCAGTTATCAGGGAAGCCTCTACGAGCAGTACTTC
.	many	TRBV7-2	TRBJ2-7	CASSSPGGGYEQYF	TGTGCCAGCAGCTCCCCCGGCGGCGGCTACGAGCAGTACTTC
.	.	TRBV3-1	TRBJ2-7	CASSQSVGNYEQYF	TGTGCCAGCAGCCAATCGGTGGGCAACTACGAGCAGTACTTC
TRBD1	.	TRBV5-1	TRBJ2-3	CASSPGQLTDTQYF	TGCGCCAGCAGCCCGGGACAGCTCACAGATACGCAGTATTTT
TRBD1	many	TRBV6-5	TRBJ2-3	CASSLQGETDTQYF	TGTGCCAGCAGTCTTCAGGGGGAAACAGATACGCAGTATTTT
TRBD2	.	TRBV29-1	TRBJ2-7	CSVGLGGGFSEQYF	TGCAGCGTTGGGTTAGGCGGGGGGTTCTCCGAGCAGTACTTC
.	.	TRBV20-1	TRBJ2-3	CSGDRGDTQYF	TGCAGCGGGGACCGGGGAGATACGCAGTATTTT
TRBD1	.	TRBV7-9	TRBJ2-7	CASSQPTGAREQYF	TGTGCCAGCAGCCAACCGACAGGGGCGAGGGAGCAGTACTTC